One T cell receptor beta chain is described in this entry. Antigen unknown. This entry comes from a study of T-cell reconstitution after alpha-beta-depleted transplantation in children. Findings and limits, study-wide: The origin of alpha-beta T cells about two months after transplant was reportedly several hundred expanded graft clones.

Germline V gene sequence: CDR1 SGHRS, CDR2 YFSETQ. V lost 0 bases, J lost 5 bases, and 9 bases lay in between. CDR3 size: 13 residues. Researchers prepared the TCRbeta library using unique molecular identifiers, the study reports. TCRdb independently ran MiXCR on the PCR reads; one entry per CDR3 protein. The repertoire consists of 600,000 to 700,000 distinct CDR3 sequences, with over 10% occurring once and the leading ten covering about 0.77%. The TCR sequence derives from a girl aged 2 to 9 with congenital amegakaryocytic thrombocytopenia, due to receive a stem cell transplant. The rearrangement uses TRBV5-1 and TRBJ2-7; D possibly corresponds to TRBD1 (5 bases). The source was PBMCs, collected before TCRalphabeta/CD19-depleted stem cell transplant. The CDR3 sequence: CASSLVGLNEQYF. In DNA form, the CDR3 reads TGCGCCAGCAGCTTGGTGGGGCTTAACGAGCAGTACTTC.